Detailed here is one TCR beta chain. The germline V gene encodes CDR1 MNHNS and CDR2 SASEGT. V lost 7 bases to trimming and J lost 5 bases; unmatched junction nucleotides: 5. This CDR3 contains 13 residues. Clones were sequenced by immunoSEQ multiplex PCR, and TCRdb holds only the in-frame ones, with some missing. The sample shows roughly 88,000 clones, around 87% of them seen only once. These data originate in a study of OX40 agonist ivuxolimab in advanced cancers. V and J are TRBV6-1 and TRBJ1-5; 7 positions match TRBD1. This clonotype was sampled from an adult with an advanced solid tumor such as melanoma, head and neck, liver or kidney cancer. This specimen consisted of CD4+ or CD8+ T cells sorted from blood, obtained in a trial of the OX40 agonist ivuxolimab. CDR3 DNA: TGTGCCAGCAAAGGGGGCGGGTATCAGCCCCAGCATTTT. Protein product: CASKGGGYQPQHF.